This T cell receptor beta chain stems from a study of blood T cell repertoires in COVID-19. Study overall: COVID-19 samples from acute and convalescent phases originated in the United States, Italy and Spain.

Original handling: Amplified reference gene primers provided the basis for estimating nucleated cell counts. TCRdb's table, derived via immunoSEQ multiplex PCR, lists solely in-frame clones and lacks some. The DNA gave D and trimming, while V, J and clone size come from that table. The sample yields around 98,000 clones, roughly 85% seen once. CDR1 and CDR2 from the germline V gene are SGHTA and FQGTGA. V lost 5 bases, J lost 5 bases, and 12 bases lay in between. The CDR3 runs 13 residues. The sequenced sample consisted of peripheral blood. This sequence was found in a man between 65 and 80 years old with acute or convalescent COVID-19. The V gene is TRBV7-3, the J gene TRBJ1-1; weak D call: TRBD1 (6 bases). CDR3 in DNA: TGTGCCAGCAGCCGCACAGGGCGTACTGAAGCTTTCTTT. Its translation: CASSRTGRTEAFF.